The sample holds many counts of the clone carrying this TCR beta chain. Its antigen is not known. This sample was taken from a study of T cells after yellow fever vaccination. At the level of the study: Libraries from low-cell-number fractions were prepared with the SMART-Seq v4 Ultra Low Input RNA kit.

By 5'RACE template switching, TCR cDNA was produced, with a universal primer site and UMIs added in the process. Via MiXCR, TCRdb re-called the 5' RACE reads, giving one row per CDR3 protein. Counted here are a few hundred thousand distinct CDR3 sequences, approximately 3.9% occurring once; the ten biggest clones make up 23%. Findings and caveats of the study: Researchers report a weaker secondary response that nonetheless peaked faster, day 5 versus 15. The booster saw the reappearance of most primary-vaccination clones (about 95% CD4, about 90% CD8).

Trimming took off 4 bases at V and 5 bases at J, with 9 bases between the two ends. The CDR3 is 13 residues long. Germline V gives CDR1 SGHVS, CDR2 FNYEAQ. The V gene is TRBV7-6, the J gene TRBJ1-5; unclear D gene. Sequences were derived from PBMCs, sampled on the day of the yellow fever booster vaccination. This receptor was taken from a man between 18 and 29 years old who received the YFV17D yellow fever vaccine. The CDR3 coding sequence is TGTGCCAGCAGCTCCGGTGGGGATCAGCCCCAGCATTTT. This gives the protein CASSSGGDQPQHF.